What follows are 15 T cell receptor beta chains derived from one specimen sequenced in a study of blood T cell repertoires in COVID-19. Generated by immunoSEQ multiplex PCR, the TCRdb table keeps only in-frame clones and is missing some. The sample includes around 290,000 clones, roughly 86% of them seen just once. Sequencing was performed on PBMCs or T cells enriched from blood (not recorded which). Receptor source: a woman in her late teens or twenties who had recovered from COVID-19.

The rearrangement joins TRBV27 to TRBJ1-5, with 10 bases lining up with TRBD1. V lost 3 bases and J lost 2; bases outside the gene matches: 4. The germline CDR1 and CDR2 sequences are MNHEY and SMNVEV (reference sequence). CDR3 length: 16 residues. Here the CDR3 reads CASSFSGTGGNQPQHF. CDR3 coding DNA: TGTGCCAGCAGTTTCTCCGGGACAGGGGGCAATCAGCCCCAGCATTTT.

This chain connects TRBV9 to TRBJ1-4; D might be TRBD1 (5 bases). The CDR3 totals 14 residues. Deletions cut 1 base from V and 8 bases from J, with 12 bases between. Germline V gene lookup returns CDR1 SGDLS and CDR2 YYNGEE. The CDR3 reads CASSVRGVGEKLFF. The CDR3 DNA follows: TGTGCCAGCAGCGTACGGGGGGTAGGAGAAAAACTGTTTTTT.

V gene TRBV7-8 combines with J gene TRBJ2-3; 8 bases fit TRBD2. In germline, CDR1 is SGHVS, CDR2 FQNEAQ. Trimming took 6 bases from V and 2 from J; bases not matched to a gene: 10. The CDR3 length is 16 residues. CDR3 sequence: CASRPAGRGATDTQYF. CDR3 sequence (DNA): TGTGCCAGCAGGCCGGCCGGGCGGGGGGCCACAGATACGCAGTATTTT.

This chain joins TRBV7-9 and TRBJ2-1, with a tentative D call TRBD2 (5 bases). The V and J ends lost 5 bases and 7 bases respectively, with 12 bases between them. The CDR3 is 13 residues long. Germline assignment: CDR1 SEHNR and CDR2 FQNEAQ (reference sequence). CDR3 DNA: TGTGCCAGCAGCCCTCCCCCGGGAAATGAGCAGTTCTTC. Amino acid sequence: CASSPPPGNEQFF.

The chain has TRBV9 and TRBJ2-2, with TRBD1 as a possible D gene (6 bases). CDR3 length: 17 residues. CDR1 and CDR2 from the germline V gene are SGDLS and YYNGEE. V was trimmed by 0 bases and J by 2 bases, leaving 14 bases between them. CDR3 nucleotide sequence: TGTGCCAGCAGCGTAGATCGATCAGGGGCAAACACCGGGGAGCTGTTTTTT. Translation: CASSVDRSGANTGELFF.

A single count supports this clone. The V and J genes are TRBV11-3 and TRBJ2-5; 8 positions agree with TRBD1. This CDR3 is 15 amino acids long. Per the germline V gene, CDR1 is SGHNT and CDR2 is YENEEA. J gave up 1 base and V 3 bases, and 4 bases lay outside the gene matches. In DNA, the CDR3 is TGTGCCAGCAGCTTCACAGGGGGTATCCAAGAGACCCAGTACTTC. Its translation: CASSFTGGIQETQYF.

The chain joins TRBV19 to TRBJ1-2, with D tentatively TRBD1 (5 bases). Trimming cost V 5 bases and J 4 bases, with 14 bases left between them. The CDR3 has 14 residues. Germline V gene data show CDR1 as LNHDA and CDR2 as SQIVND (reference sequence). CDR3 region: CASSSSLGGYGYTF. CDR3 bases: TGTGCCAGTAGTTCCTCCCTCGGGGGCTATGGCTACACCTTC. Full variable domain (rest looked up from reference TRBV19 and TRBJ1-2): DGGITQSPKYLFRKEGQNVTLSCEQNLNHDAMYWYRQDPGQGLRLIYYSQIVNDFQKGDIAEGYSVSREKKESFPLTVTSAQKNPTAFYLCASSSSLGGYGYTFGSGTRLTVV.

The chain is built from TRBV6-5 and TRBJ1-5; TRBD1 aligns across 9 bases. The CDR3 sequence is 16 residues long. Germline trimming cut 2 bases from V and 4 bases from J; bases unmatched to any gene: 6. Germline V CDR1 and CDR2: MNHEY, SVGAGI. The CDR3 bases are TGTGCCAGCAGTTACCGCCAGGACAGGGGTAATCAGCCCCAGCATTTT. Translated, it gives CASSYRQDRGNQPQHF.

This chain connects TRBV19 to TRBJ1-5; 7 bases agree with TRBD1. There are 15 residues in the CDR3. The germline CDR1 and CDR2 sequences are LNHDA and SQIVND (reference sequence). Losses at the gene ends were 4 bases for V and 6 bases for J; bases not matched to a gene: 9. The CDR3 protein is CASSTTGEAFQPQHF. In DNA, the CDR3 is TGTGCCAGTAGTACTACAGGGGAGGCATTTCAGCCCCAGCATTTT.

Written as DNA, the CDR3 is TGTGCCAGTAGTATAGATCTGGCGGGAGGGCCAGATACGCAGTATTTT. It codes for CASSIDLAGGPDTQYF. The chain is built from TRBV19 and TRBJ2-3; TRBD2 matches at 9 bases. J gave up 4 bases and V 0 bases, and 5 bases lay outside the gene matches. The V gene's germline CDR1 is LNHDA and CDR2 SQIVND (reference sequence). The CDR3 consists of 16 residues.

J is TRBJ1-1 and V is TRBV10-3; 7 positions agree with TRBD1. CDR3 length: 15 amino acids. CDR1 ENHRY and CDR2 SYGVKD come from the germline V gene. The V and J ends lost 3 bases and 1 base, in that order; junction bases with no gene match: 5. The CDR3 region is CAISEGGTENTEAFF. The CDR3 bases are TGTGCCATCAGTGAAGGAGGGACAGAGAACACTGAAGCTTTCTTT.

The chain recombines TRBV30 with TRBJ2-7, with 10 bases lining up with TRBD2. Germline V gene lookup returns CDR1 GTSNPN and CDR2 SVGIG (reference sequence). Germline trimming cut 1 base from V and 7 bases from J; bases unmatched to any gene: 7. The CDR3 consists of 14 residues. The CDR3 reads CAWSGLAGVGEQYF. The DNA of the CDR3 is TGTGCCTGGAGTGGCCTAGCGGGAGTAGGGGAGCAGTACTTC.

The chain employs TRBV29-1 and TRBJ1-2; TRBD1 is a possible D gene (6 bases). The germline gives CDR1 SQVTM, CDR2 ANQGSEA. The CDR3 sequence is 12 residues long. V was shortened by 5 bases and J by 4 bases, with 11 bases between the two germline ends. The CDR3 sequence is CSVLTGTYGYTF. For the CDR3, the DNA is TGCAGCGTTCTGACAGGAACCTATGGCTACACCTTC.

The chain is built from TRBV27 and TRBJ2-3, with a possible D match to TRBD2 (6 bases). V was clipped by 0 bases and J by 2 bases, with 12 bases between them. The CDR3 runs to 16 residues. Germline CDR1 MNHEY, CDR2 SMNVEV (reference sequence). Here the CDR3 DNA reads TGTGCCAGCAGTTTATCTAGTGGGGGGACCACAGATACGCAGTATTTT. Its translation is CASSLSSGGTTDTQYF.

The chain joins TRBV15 to TRBJ2-5, with 11 positions matching TRBD2. The CDR3 has 17 amino acids. The V segment lost 5 bases and the J segment 5 bases; nucleotides outside the gene matches: 13. Germline CDR1 and CDR2: LNHNV and YYDKDF (reference sequence). CDR3 loop: CATSRTSGLQGGETQYF. DNA of the CDR3: TGTGCCACCAGCCGGACTAGCGGGTTACAAGGGGGGGAGACCCAGTACTTC.